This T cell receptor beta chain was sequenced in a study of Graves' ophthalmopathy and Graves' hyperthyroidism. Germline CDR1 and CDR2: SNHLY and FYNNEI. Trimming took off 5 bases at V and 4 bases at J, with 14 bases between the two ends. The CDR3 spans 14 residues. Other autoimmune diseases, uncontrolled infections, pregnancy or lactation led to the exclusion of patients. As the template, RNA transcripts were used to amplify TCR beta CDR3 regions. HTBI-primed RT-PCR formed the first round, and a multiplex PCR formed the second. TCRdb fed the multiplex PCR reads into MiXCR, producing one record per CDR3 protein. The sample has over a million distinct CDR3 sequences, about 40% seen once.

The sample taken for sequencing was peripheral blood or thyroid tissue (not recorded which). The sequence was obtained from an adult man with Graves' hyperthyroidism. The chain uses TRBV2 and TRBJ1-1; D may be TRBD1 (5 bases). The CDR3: CASSSRIRVTEAFF. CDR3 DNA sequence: TGTGCCAGCAGTTCTCGGATCAGGGTCACTGAAGCTTTCTTT.